The clone carrying this TCR beta chain was counted a few times. The data belong to a study of cytomegalovirus exposure and HLA in healthy donors. Germline-derived CDR1 and CDR2 are MNHEY and SVGAGI. The germline V and J ends were trimmed by 6 bases and 4 bases, with 10 bases remaining between them. The CDR3 loop spans 14 amino acids. Researchers ran the PCR with 60 Vbeta and 13 Jbeta primers. TCRdb's table, derived via immunoSEQ multiplex PCR, lists solely in-frame clones and lacks some. The sample has around 210,000 clones, approximately 78% seen once. The specimen was PBMCs. The TCR sequence derives from a boy aged 5-17 years in good health and CMV-seronegative. This chain joins TRBV6-5 and TRBJ1-6; D perhaps matches TRBD1 (5 bases). The CDR3 region has the DNA TGTGCCAGCAGGGCCCAGGGTTATAATTCACCCCTCCACTTT. Protein product: CASRAQGYNSPLHF.